This TCR beta chain was identified during a study of T cells in Graves' hyperthyroidism and ophthalmopathy. The length of the CDR3 is 15 residues. V lost 5 bases and J lost 8, with 16 bases in between. Germline V gene sequence: CDR1 PRHDT, CDR2 FYEKMQ (reference sequence). RNA transcripts provided the source from which TCR beta CDR3 regions were amplified. The HTBI primer set drove a first-round RT-PCR of the TCR CDR3. Using its own MiXCR run on the multiplex PCR reads, TCRdb lists one record per CDR3 protein. The table shows around 440,000 distinct CDR3 sequences, with 15% to 18% occurring only once. This clonotype was picked up many times.

Source material: blood. The V gene is TRBV13, the J gene TRBJ1-6; D possibly corresponds to TRBD1 (6 bases). The source of this sequence is a woman younger than 35 with Graves' hyperthyroidism. The CDR3 is CASSHRQVRDSPLHF. In DNA, the CDR3 is TGTGCCAGCAGCCATCGACAGGTCCGGGATTCACCCCTCCACTTT. The full variable domain, completed using reference TRBV13 and TRBJ1-6, is AAGVIQSPRHLIKEKRETATLKCYPIPRHDTVYWYQQGPGQDPQFLISFYEKMQSDKGSIPDRFSAQQFSDYHSELNMSSLELGDSALYFCASSHRQVRDSPLHFGNGTRLTVT.